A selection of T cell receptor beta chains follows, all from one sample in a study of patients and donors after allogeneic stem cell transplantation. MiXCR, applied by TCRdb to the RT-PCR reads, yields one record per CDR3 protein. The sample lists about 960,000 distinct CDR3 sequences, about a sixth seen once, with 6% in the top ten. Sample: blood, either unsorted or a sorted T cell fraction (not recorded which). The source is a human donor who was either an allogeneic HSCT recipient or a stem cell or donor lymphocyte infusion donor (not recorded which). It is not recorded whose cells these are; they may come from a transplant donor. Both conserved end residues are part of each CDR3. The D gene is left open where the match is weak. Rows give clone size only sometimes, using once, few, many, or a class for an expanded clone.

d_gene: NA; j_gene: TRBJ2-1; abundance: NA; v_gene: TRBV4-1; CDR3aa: CASSQARWDEQFF; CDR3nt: TGCGCCAGCAGCCAAGCCAGGTGGGATGAGCAGTTCTTC
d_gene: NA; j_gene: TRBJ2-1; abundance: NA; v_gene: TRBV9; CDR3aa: CASSEGRAFPYNEQFF; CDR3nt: TGTGCCAGCAGCGAGGGACGGGCATTCCCATACAATGAGCAGTTCTTC
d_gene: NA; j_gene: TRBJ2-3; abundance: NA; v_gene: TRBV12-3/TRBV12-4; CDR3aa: CASSRPWDSAGTDTQYF; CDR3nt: TGTGCCAGTTCACGACCGTGGGACTCGGCCGGGACAGATACGCAGTATTTT
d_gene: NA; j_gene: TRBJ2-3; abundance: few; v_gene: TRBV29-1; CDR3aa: CSVVRGSDTQYF; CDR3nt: TGCAGCGTTGTTCGGGGGAGTGATACGCAGTATTTT
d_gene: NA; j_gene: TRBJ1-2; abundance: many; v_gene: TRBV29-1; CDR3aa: CSVEVRDGYTF; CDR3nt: TGCAGCGTTGAAGTACGTGATGGCTACACCTTC
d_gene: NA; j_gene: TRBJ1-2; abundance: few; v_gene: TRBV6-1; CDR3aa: CASSRDVNNYGYTF; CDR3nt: TGTGCCAGCAGTAGGGACGTTAATAACTATGGCTACACCTTC
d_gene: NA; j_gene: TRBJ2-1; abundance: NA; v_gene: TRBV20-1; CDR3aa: CSAPGVRDLSYNEQFF; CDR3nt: TGCAGTGCTCCGGGGGTACGGGATCTCTCCTACAATGAGCAGTTCTTC
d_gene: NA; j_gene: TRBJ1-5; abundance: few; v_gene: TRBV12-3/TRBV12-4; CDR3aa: CASSFSWGAGQPQHF; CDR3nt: TGTGCCAGCAGTTTTTCATGGGGGGCAGGGCAGCCCCAGCATTTT
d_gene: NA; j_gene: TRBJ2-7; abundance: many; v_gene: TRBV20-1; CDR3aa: CSAAMEYEQYF; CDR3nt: TGCAGTGCTGCAATGGAGTACGAGCAGTACTTC
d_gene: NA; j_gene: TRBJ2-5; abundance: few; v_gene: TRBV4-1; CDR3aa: CASSQGLIAEETQYF; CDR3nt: TGCGCCAGCAGCCAAGGGTTGATAGCGGAAGAGACCCAGTACTTC
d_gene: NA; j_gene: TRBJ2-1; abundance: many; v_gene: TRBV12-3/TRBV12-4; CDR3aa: CASSSSLSQFF; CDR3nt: TGTGCCAGCAGTTCGAGTTTGTCCCAGTTCTTC
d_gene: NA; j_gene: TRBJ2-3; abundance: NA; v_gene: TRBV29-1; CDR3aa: CSVEAGGPTDTQYF; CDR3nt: TGCAGCGTTGAAGCTGGCGGACCCACAGATACGCAGTATTTT
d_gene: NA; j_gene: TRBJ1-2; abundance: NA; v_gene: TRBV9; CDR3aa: CASSIRDGYDGYTF; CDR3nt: TGTGCCAGCAGCATCCGGGACGGATATGATGGCTACACCTTC
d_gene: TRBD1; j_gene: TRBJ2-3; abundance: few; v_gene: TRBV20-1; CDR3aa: CSARDLTGVLDTQYF; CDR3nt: TGCAGTGCTAGGGACCTCACAGGGGTCCTAGATACGCAGTATTTT
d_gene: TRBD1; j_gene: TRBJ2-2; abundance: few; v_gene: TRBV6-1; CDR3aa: CAFSQGANTGELFF; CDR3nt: TGTGCCTTCAGTCAGGGGGCGAACACCGGGGAGCTGTTTTTT
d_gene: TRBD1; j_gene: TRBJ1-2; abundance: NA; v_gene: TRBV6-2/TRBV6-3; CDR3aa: CASSRSDRGAYGYTF; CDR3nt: TGTGCCAGCAGCCGGTCCGACAGGGGAGCCTATGGCTACACCTTC
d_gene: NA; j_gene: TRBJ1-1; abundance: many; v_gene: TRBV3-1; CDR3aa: CASSQDPIGVSTEAFF; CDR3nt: TGTGCCAGCAGCCAAGATCCCATAGGGGTAAGCACTGAAGCTTTCTTT
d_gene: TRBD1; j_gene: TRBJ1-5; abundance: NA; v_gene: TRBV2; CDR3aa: CASWGGQGNQPQHF; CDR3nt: TGTGCCAGCTGGGGCGGACAGGGAAATCAGCCCCAGCATTTT
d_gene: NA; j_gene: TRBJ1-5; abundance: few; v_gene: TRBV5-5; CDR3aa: CASSLAAGVQPQHF; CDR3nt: TGTGCCAGCAGCCTGGCGGCAGGGGTTCAGCCCCAGCATTTT
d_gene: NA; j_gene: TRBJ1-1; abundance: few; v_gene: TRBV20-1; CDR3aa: CSGKWNTEAFF; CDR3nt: TGCAGTGGTAAATGGAACACTGAAGCTTTCTTT
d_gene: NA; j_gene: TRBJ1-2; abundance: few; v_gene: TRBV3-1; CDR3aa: CASSQGTALGYGYTF; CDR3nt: TGTGCCAGCAGCCAAGGGACAGCTTTAGGCTATGGCTACACCTTC